These T cell receptor beta chains were read from a single sample in a study of cytomegalovirus exposure and HLA in healthy donors. Data came from immunoSEQ multiplex PCR; TCRdb stores just in-frame clones and leaves some out. The sample has 180,000 or so clones; more than 60% are singletons. Sequenced sample: PBMCs. These receptors all come from a man between 18 and 29 years old in good health and CMV-seronegative. The CDR3 runs from the conserved cysteine through the conserved F or W. Fields, in order: CDR3 protein, CDR3 DNA, clone size, D gene, CDR3 length, V gene, J gene. The D gene is left open where the match is weak. Rows give clone size only sometimes, using once, few, many, or a class for an expanded clone.

CDR3 protein: CASGGTNYQETQYF
CDR3 DNA: TGTGCCAGCGGGGGGACTAACTACCAAGAGACCCAGTACTTC
clone size: NA
D gene: TRBD2
CDR3 length: 14
V gene: TRBV9
J gene: TRBJ2-5

CDR3 protein: CASSPGQGASEQYF
CDR3 DNA: TGTGCCAGCAGCCCGGGACAGGGGGCCTCCGAGCAGTACTTC
clone size: once
D gene: TRBD1
CDR3 length: 14
V gene: TRBV27
J gene: TRBJ2-7

CDR3 protein: CSVGGGNEGELFF
CDR3 DNA: TGCAGCGTTGGAGGGGGCAATGAGGGGGAGCTGTTTTTT
clone size: few
D gene: TRBD1
CDR3 length: 13
V gene: TRBV29-1
J gene: TRBJ2-2

CDR3 protein: CASSSAGTRGTYEQYF
CDR3 DNA: TGTGCCAGCAGTTCCGCCGGGACAAGGGGCACCTACGAGCAGTACTTC
clone size: NA
D gene: NA
CDR3 length: 16
V gene: TRBV27
J gene: TRBJ2-7

CDR3 protein: CASSIRGGPTEAFF
CDR3 DNA: TGTGCCAGTAGTATTAGGGGGGGGCCTACTGAAGCTTTCTTT
clone size: NA
D gene: NA
CDR3 length: 14
V gene: TRBV19
J gene: TRBJ1-1

CDR3 protein: CASSPGLAGGITTDTQYF
CDR3 DNA: TGTGCCAGCAGCCCCGGACTAGCGGGGGGAATAACCACAGATACGCAGTATTTT
clone size: few
D gene: TRBD2
CDR3 length: 18
V gene: TRBV5-4
J gene: TRBJ2-3

CDR3 protein: CASGFSATEAFF
CDR3 DNA: TGTGCTAGTGGTTTCAGCGCTACTGAAGCTTTCTTT
clone size: NA
D gene: NA
CDR3 length: 12
V gene: TRBV12-5
J gene: TRBJ1-1

CDR3 protein: CASSLIEGTGVNTEAFF
CDR3 DNA: TGTGCCAGCAGTTTGATTGAAGGGACAGGGGTGAACACTGAAGCTTTCTTT
clone size: NA
D gene: TRBD1
CDR3 length: 17
V gene: TRBV28
J gene: TRBJ1-1

CDR3 protein: CATRDQGKVHEQYF
CDR3 DNA: TGTGCCACCAGGGATCAGGGTAAGGTCCACGAGCAGTACTTC
clone size: NA
D gene: NA
CDR3 length: 14
V gene: TRBV6-1
J gene: TRBJ2-7

CDR3 protein: CASSFSRDSYALYNEQFF
CDR3 DNA: TGTGCCAGCAGTTTTAGCCGGGATTCGTACGCCTTGTACAATGAGCAGTTCTTC
clone size: NA
D gene: NA
CDR3 length: 18
V gene: TRBV27
J gene: TRBJ2-1

CDR3 protein: CAISEGRGGRIDTQYF
CDR3 DNA: TGTGCCATCAGCGAGGGGAGAGGCGGGAGGATAGATACGCAGTATTTT
clone size: NA
D gene: TRBD2
CDR3 length: 16
V gene: TRBV10-3
J gene: TRBJ2-3

CDR3 protein: CASSWDRHTEAFF
CDR3 DNA: TGTGCCAGCAGTTGGGACAGACACACTGAAGCTTTCTTT
clone size: NA
D gene: TRBD1
CDR3 length: 13
V gene: TRBV5-5
J gene: TRBJ1-1

CDR3 protein: CASSQGEGPTTNEKLFF
CDR3 DNA: TGTGCCAGCAGCCAAGGTGAGGGTCCGACAACTAATGAAAAACTGTTTTTT
clone size: NA
D gene: NA
CDR3 length: 17
V gene: TRBV4-2
J gene: TRBJ1-4

CDR3 protein: CATAPGLAVNEQFF
CDR3 DNA: TGTGCCACTGCACCGGGACTAGCGGTTAATGAGCAGTTCTTC
clone size: NA
D gene: TRBD2
CDR3 length: 14
V gene: TRBV15
J gene: TRBJ2-1

CDR3 protein: CASGAREAYGYTF
CDR3 DNA: TGTGCCAGCGGTGCCAGAGAGGCCTATGGCTACACCTTC
clone size: NA
D gene: NA
CDR3 length: 13
V gene: TRBV2
J gene: TRBJ1-2

CDR3 protein: CASSLIREGDGYTF
CDR3 DNA: TGCGCCAGCAGCCTTATCCGGGAGGGAGATGGCTACACCTTC
clone size: NA
D gene: NA
CDR3 length: 14
V gene: TRBV4-1
J gene: TRBJ1-2

CDR3 protein: CASKAGGSYNEQFF
CDR3 DNA: TGTGCCAGTAAGGCCGGGGGGTCCTACAATGAGCAGTTCTTC
clone size: NA
D gene: TRBD2
CDR3 length: 14
V gene: TRBV19
J gene: TRBJ2-1

CDR3 protein: CATSRDLSGRGSYEQYF
CDR3 DNA: TGTGCCACCAGCAGAGATTTGAGCGGGAGGGGATCCTACGAGCAGTACTTC
clone size: NA
D gene: TRBD2
CDR3 length: 17
V gene: TRBV15
J gene: TRBJ2-7

CDR3 protein: CASQQWRGGAGGNTIYF
CDR3 DNA: TGTGCCAGCCAGCAGTGGAGAGGAGGGGCGGGGGGAAACACCATATATTTT
clone size: NA
D gene: NA
CDR3 length: 17
V gene: TRBV7-2
J gene: TRBJ1-3

CDR3 protein: CAWSVAGFSDTQYF
CDR3 DNA: TGTGCCTGGAGTGTCGCAGGTTTCTCAGATACGCAGTATTTT
clone size: few
D gene: NA
CDR3 length: 14
V gene: TRBV30
J gene: TRBJ2-3

CDR3 protein: CASSPGSGVYQETQYF
CDR3 DNA: TGTGCCAGCAGCCCGGGGTCGGGAGTCTACCAAGAGACCCAGTACTTC
clone size: NA
D gene: NA
CDR3 length: 16
V gene: TRBV7-9
J gene: TRBJ2-5

CDR3 protein: CAWSIRPEKLFF
CDR3 DNA: TGTGCCTGGAGCATCAGGCCTGAAAAACTGTTTTTT
clone size: few
D gene: NA
CDR3 length: 12
V gene: TRBV30
J gene: TRBJ1-4

CDR3 protein: CASSALTRTSGIDNEQFF
CDR3 DNA: TGTGCCAGCAGCGCTCTTACTAGGACTAGCGGGATTGACAATGAGCAGTTCTTC
clone size: NA
D gene: TRBD2
CDR3 length: 18
V gene: TRBV2
J gene: TRBJ2-1